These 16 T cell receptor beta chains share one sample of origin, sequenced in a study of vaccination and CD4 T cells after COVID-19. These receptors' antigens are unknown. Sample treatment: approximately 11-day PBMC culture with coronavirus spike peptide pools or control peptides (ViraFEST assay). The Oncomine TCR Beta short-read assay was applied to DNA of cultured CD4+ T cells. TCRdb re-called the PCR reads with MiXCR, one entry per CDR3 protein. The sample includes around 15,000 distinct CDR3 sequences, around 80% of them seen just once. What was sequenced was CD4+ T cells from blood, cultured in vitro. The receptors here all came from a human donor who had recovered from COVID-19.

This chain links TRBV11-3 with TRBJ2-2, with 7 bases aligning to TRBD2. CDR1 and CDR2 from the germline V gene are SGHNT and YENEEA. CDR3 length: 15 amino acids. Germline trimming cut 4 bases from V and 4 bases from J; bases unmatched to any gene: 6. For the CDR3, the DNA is TGTGCCAGCAGCTCCCTAGCGGTTTCCACCGGGGAGCTGTTTTTT. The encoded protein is CASSSLAVSTGELFF.

The CDR3 sequence: CASSAANSPLHF. DNA for the CDR3: TGTGCCAGCAGCGCAGCTAATTCACCCCTCCACTTT. V and J are TRBV28 and TRBJ1-6; D is undetermined. V was clipped by 6 bases and J by 6 bases, with 6 bases between them. The CDR3 consists of 12 residues. From germline, CDR1 is MDHEN and CDR2 SYDVKM.

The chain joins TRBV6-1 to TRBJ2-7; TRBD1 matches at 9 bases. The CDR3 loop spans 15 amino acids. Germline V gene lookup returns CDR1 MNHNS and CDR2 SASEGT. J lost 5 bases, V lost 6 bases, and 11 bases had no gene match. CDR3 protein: CASRTPGQGIHEQYF. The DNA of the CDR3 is TGTGCCAGCAGAACCCCGGGACAGGGTATCCACGAGCAGTACTTC.

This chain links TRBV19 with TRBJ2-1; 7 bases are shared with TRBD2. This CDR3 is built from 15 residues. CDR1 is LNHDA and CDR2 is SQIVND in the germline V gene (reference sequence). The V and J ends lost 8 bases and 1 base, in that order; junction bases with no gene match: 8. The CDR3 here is CASVTSPGSYNEQFF. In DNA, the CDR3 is TGTGCCAGTGTGACTAGCCCCGGGTCCTACAATGAGCAGTTCTTC.

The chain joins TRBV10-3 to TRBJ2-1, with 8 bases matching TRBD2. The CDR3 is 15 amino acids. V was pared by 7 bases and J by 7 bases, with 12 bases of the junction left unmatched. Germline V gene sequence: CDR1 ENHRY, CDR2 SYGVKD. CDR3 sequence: CAINNGLAGKNEQFF. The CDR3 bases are TGTGCCATCAACAACGGGCTAGCGGGTAAAAATGAGCAGTTCTTC.

CDR3 nucleotide sequence: TGTGCCAGCAGTTGGGGGAGCTCCTATAATTCACCCCTCCACTTT. Protein sequence: CASSWGSSYNSPLHF. The chain carries TRBV27 and TRBJ1-6; D is possibly TRBD1 (5 bases). Germline CDR1 reads MNHEY; CDR2 reads SMNVEV (reference sequence). The CDR3 sequence is 15 residues long. The germline V and J ends were trimmed by 4 bases and 0 bases, with 7 bases remaining between them.

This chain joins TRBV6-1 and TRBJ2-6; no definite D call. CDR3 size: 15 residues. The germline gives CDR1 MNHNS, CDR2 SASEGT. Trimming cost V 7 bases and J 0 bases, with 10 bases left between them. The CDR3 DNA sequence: TGTGCCAGCATTCGTCACGGCTCTGGGGCCAACGTCCTGACTTTC. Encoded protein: CASIRHGSGANVLTF.

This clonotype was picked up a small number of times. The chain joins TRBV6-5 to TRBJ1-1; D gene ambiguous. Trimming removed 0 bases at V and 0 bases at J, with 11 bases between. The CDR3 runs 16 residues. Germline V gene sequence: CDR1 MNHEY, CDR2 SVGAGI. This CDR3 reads CASSYSIVAMNTEAFF. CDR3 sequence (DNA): TGTGCCAGCAGTTACTCGATAGTAGCAATGAACACTGAAGCTTTCTTT.

CDR3 coding DNA: TGCGCCAGCAGCCCCGTTAGCGGGAGGGCCGGGCACGAGCAGTACTTC. Translating it yields CASSPVSGRAGHEQYF. The chain is built from TRBV4-3 and TRBJ2-7; 11 bases agree with TRBD2. Germline V lookup: CDR1 LGHNA, CDR2 YSLEER. V dropped 4 bases and J dropped 5; count of bases not matched to a gene: 10. CDR3 size: 16 residues.

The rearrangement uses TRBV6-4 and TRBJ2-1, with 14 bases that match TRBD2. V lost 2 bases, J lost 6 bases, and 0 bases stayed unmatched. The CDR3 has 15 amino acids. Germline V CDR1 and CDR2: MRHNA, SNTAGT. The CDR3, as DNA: TGTGCCAGCAGTGACGGACTAGCGGGAGGCAATGAGCAGTTCTTC. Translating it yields CASSDGLAGGNEQFF.

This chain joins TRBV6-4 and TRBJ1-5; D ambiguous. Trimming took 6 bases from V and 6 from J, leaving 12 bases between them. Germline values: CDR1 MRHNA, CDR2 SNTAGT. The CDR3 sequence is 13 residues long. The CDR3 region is CASSREVGQPQHF. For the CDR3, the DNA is TGTGCCAGCAGCCGAGAGGTGGGTCAGCCCCAGCATTTT.

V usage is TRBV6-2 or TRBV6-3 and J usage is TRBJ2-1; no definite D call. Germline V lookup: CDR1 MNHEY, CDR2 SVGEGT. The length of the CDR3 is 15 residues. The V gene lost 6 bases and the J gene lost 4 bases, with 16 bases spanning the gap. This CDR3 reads CASSYHGGIYNEQFF. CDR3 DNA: TGTGCCAGCAGCTATCACGGTGGTATTTACAATGAGCAGTTCTTC.

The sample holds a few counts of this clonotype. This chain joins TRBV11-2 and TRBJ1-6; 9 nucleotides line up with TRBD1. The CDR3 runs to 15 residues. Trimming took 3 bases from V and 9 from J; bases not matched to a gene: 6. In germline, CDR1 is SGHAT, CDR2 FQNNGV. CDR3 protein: CASSFRGQGGSPLHF. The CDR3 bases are TGTGCCAGCAGCTTTAGGGGACAGGGTGGTTCACCCCTCCACTTT.

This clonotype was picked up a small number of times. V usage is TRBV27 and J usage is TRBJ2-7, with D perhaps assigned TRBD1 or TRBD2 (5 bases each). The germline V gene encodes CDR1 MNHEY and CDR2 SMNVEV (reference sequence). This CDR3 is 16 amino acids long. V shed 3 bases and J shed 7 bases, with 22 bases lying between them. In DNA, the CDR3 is TGTGCCAGCAGTTTGTCGGGCCAGTCTCTTTGGGGGGAGCAGTACTTC. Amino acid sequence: CASSLSGQSLWGEQYF.

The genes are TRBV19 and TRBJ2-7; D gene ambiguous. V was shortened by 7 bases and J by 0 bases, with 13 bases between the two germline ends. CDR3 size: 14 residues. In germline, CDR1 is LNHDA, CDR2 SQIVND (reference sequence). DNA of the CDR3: TGTGCCAGTAAGTTGGCCATCGCCTCCTACGAGCAGTACTTC. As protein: CASKLAIASYEQYF.

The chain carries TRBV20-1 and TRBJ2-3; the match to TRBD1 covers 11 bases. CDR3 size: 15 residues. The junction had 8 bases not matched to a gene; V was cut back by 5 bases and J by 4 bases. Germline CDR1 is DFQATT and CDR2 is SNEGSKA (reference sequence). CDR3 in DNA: TGCAGTGCTTCCCCGGGACAGGGGGTAGCAGATACGCAGTATTTT. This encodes CSASPGQGVADTQYF.